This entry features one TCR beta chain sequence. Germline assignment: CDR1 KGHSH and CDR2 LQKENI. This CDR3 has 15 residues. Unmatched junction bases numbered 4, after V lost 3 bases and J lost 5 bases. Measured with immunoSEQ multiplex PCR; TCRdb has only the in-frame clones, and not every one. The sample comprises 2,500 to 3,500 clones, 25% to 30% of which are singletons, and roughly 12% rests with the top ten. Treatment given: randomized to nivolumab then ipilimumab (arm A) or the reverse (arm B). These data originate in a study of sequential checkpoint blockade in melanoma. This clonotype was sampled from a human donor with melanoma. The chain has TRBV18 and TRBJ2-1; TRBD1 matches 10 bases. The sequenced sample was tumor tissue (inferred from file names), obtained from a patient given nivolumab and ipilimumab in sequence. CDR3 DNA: TGTGCCAGCTCACCGGGACAGGGGTTCCACAATGAGCAGTTCTTC. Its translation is CASSPGQGFHNEQFF. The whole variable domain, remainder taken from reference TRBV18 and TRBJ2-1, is NAGVMQNPRHLVRRRGQEARLRCSPMKGHSHVYWYRQLPEEGLKFMVYLQKENIIDESGMPKERFSAEFPKEGPSILRIQQVVRGDSAAYFCASSPGQGFHNEQFFGPGTRLTVL.